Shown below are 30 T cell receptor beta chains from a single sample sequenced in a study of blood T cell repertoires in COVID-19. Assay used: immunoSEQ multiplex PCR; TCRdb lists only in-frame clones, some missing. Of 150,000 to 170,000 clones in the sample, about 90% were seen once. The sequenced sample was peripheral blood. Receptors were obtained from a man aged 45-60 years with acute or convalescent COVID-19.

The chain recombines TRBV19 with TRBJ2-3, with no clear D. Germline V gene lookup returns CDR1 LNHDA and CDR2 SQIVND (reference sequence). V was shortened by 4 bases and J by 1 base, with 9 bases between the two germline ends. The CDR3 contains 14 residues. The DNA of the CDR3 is TGTGCCAGTAGTACAATCTCGGGCACAGATACGCAGTATTTT. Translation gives CASSTISGTDTQYF.

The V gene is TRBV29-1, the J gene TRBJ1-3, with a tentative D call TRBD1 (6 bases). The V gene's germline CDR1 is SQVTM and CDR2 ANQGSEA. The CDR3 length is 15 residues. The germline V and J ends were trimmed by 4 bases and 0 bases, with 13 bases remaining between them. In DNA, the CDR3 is TGCAGCGTTGCGGCGAGAGGGGGCTCTGGAAACACCATATATTTT. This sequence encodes CSVAARGGSGNTIYF.

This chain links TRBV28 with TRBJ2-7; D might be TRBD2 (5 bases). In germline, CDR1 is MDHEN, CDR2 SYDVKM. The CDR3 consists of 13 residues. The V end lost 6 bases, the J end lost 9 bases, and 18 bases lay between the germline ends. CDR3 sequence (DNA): TGTGCCAGCAGCCCCCCTAGCCTCCCGGGGCAGTACGTC. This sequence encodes CASSPPSLPGQYV.

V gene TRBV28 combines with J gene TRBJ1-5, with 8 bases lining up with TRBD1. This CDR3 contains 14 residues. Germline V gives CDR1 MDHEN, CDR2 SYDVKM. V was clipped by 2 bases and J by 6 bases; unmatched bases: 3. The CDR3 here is CASSLSQGAQPQHF. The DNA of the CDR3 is TGTGCCAGCAGTTTAAGTCAGGGGGCTCAGCCCCAGCATTTT.

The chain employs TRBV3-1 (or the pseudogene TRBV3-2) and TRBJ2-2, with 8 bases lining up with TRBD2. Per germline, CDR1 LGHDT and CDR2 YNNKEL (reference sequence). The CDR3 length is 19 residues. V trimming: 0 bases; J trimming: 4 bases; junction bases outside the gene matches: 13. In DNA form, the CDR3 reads TGTGCCAGCAGCCAAGATGCGCGACTAGCGTCCCGGGGCACCGGGGAGCTGTTTTTT. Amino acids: CASSQDARLASRGTGELFF.

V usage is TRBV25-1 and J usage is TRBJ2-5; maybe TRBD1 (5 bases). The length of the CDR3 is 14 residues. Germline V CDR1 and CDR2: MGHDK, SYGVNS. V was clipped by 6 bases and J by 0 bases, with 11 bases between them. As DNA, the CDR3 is TGTGCCAGCAGCGACAGCACGGACCAAGAGACCCAGTACTTC. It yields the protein CASSDSTDQETQYF. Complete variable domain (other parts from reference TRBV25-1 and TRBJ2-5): EADIYQTPRYLVIGTGKKITLECSQTMGHDKMYWYQQDPGMELHLIHYSYGVNSTEKGDLSSESTVSRIRTEHFPLTLESARPSHTSQYLCASSDSTDQETQYFGPGTRLLVL.

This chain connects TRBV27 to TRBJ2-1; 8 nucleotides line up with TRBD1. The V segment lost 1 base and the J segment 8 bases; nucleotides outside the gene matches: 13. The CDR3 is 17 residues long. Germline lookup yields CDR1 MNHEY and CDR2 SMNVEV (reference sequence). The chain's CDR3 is CASSLWGSRQGLHEQFF. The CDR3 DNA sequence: TGTGCCAGCAGTTTATGGGGTTCGCGACAGGGGCTCCATGAGCAGTTCTTC.

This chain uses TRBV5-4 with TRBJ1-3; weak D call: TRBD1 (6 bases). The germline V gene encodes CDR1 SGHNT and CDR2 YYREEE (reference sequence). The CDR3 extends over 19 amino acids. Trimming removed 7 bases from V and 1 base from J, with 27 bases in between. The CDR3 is CASSLAFSRTEASGNTIYF. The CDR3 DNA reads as TGTGCCAGCTCGCTAGCTTTTTCTAGGACAGAAGCGTCTGGAAACACCATATATTTT.

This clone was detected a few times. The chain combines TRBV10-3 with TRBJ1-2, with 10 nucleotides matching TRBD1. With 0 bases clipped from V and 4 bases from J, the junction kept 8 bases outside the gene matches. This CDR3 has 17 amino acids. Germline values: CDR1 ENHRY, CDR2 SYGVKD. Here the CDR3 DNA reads TGTGCCATCAGTGAGTCGAGAGTGACAGGGGGCGGCTATGGCTACACCTTC. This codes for CAISESRVTGGGYGYTF.

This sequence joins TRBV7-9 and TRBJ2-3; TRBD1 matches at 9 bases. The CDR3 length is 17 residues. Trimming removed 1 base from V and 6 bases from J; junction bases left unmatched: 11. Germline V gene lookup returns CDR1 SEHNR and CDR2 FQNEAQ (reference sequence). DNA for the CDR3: TGTGCCAGCAGCTTAGGGACAGGGGATGGTTTATGGGATACGCAGTATTTT. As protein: CASSLGTGDGLWDTQYF.

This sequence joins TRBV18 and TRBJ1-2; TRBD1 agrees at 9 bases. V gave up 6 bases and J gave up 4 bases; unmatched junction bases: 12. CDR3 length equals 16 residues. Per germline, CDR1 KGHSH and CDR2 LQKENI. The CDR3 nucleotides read TGTGCCAGCTCGACAACCTACAGGGGGCGCGTCTATGGCTACACCTTC. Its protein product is CASSTTYRGRVYGYTF.

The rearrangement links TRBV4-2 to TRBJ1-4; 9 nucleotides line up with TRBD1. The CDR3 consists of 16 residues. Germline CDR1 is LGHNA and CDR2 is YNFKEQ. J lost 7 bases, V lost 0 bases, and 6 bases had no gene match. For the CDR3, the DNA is TGTGCCAGCAGCCAAGATGAGACAGGGGGAGGTGAAAAACTGTTTTTT. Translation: CASSQDETGGGEKLFF.

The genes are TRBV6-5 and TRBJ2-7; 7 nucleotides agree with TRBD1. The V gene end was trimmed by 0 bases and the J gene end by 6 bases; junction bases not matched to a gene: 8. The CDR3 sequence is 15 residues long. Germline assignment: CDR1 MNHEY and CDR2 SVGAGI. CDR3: CASSYSSTGFGEQYV. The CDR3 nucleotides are TGTGCCAGCAGTTACTCCTCGACAGGGTTCGGCGAGCAGTACGTC.

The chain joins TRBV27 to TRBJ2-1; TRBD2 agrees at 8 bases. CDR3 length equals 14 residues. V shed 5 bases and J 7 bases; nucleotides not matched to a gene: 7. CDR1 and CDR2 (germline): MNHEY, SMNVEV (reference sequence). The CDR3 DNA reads TGTGCCAGCAGTCTCGGACTAGCCCTAAATGAGCAGTTCTTC. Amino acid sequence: CASSLGLALNEQFF.

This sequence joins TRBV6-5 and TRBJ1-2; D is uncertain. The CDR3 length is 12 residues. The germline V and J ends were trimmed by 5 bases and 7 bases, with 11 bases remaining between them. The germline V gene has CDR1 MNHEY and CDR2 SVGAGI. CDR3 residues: CASSTPWAGYTF. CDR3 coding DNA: TGTGCCAGCAGTACCCCGTGGGCTGGCTACACCTTC.

The CDR3 loop reads CASSIQGAGANVLTF. The CDR3 region has the DNA TGTGCCAGCAGTATACAGGGGGCTGGGGCCAACGTCCTGACTTTC. The V call is TRBV6-5, the J call TRBJ2-6; TRBD1 matches at 8 bases. The CDR3 length is 15 residues. V dropped 5 bases and J dropped 2; count of bases not matched to a gene: 2. The germline V gene encodes CDR1 MNHEY and CDR2 SVGAGI.

The CDR3 reads CATSEGSGSRADTQYF. CDR3 DNA: TGTGCCACCAGTGAAGGTAGCGGGAGTAGGGCAGATACGCAGTATTTT. The chain carries TRBV24-1 and TRBJ2-3; 9 bases are shared with TRBD2. The CDR3 runs to 16 residues. Germline CDR1 KGHDR, CDR2 SFDVKD. The V gene end was trimmed by 4 bases and the J gene end by 4 bases; junction bases not matched to a gene: 8.

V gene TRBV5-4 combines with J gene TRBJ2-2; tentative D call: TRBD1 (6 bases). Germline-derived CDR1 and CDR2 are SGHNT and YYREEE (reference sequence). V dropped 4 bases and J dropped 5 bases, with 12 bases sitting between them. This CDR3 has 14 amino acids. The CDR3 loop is CASSPRGWTGELFF. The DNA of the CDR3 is TGTGCCAGCAGCCCCAGGGGTTGGACCGGGGAGCTGTTTTTT.

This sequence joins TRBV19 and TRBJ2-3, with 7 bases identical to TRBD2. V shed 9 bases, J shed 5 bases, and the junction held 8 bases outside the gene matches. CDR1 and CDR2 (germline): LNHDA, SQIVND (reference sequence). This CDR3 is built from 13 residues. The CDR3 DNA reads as TGTGCCAGCGCGAGCGGGATCCTAGATACGCAGTATTTT. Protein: CASASGILDTQYF.

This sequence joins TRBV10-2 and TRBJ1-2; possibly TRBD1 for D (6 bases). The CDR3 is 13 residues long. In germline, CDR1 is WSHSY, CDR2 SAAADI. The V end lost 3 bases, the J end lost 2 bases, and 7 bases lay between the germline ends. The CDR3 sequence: CASSEDRNYGYTF. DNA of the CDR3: TGCGCCAGCAGTGAAGACAGGAACTATGGCTACACCTTC.

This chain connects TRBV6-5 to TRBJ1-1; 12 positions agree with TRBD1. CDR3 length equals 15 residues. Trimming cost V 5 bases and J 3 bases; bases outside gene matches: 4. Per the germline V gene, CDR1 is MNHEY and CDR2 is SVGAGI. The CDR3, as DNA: TGTGCCAGCAGTCGAGGGACAGGGGGCTACACTGAAGCTTTCTTT. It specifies CASSRGTGGYTEAFF.

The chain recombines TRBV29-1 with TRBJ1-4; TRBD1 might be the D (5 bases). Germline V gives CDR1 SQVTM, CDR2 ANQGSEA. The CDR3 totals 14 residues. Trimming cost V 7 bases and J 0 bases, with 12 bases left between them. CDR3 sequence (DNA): TGCAGCGCTACCGACAGAGCAACTAATGAAAAACTGTTTTTT. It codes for CSATDRATNEKLFF.

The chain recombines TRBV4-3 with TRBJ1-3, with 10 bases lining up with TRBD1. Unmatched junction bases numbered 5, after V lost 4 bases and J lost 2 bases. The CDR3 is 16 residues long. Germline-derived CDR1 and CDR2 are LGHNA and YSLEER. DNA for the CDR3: TGCGCCAGCAGCCTGGCCGGGACAGGGGCTGGAAACACCATATATTTT. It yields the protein CASSLAGTGAGNTIYF.

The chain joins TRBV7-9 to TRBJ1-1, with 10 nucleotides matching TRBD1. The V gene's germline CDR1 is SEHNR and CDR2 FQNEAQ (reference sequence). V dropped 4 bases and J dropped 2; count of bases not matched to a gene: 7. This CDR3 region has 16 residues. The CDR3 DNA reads TGTGCCAGCAGCTACCCGGGACAGGGGTTCAACACTGAAGCTTTCTTT. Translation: CASSYPGQGFNTEAFF.

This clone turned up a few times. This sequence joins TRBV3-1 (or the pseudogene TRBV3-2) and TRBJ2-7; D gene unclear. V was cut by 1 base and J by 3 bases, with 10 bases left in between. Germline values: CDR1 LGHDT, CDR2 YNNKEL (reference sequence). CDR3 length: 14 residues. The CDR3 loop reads CASSQGGIIYEQYF. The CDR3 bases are TGTGCCAGCAGCCAAGGAGGAATCATCTACGAGCAGTACTTC.

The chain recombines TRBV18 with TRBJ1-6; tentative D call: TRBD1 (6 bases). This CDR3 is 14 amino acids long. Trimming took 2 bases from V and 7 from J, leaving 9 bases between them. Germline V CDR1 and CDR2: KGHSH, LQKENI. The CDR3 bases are TGTGCCAGCTCACCAAGGGACATCAATTCACCCCTCCACTTT. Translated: CASSPRDINSPLHF.

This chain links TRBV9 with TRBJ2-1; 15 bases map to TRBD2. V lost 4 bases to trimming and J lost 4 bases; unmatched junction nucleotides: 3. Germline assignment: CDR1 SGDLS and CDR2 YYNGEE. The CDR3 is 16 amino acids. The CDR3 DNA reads TGTGCCAGCAGCTCGGGACTAGCGGGGGGTTACAATGAGCAGTTCTTC. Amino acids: CASSSGLAGGYNEQFF.

The CDR3 reads CASSTRRGGNTGELFF. CDR3 bases: TGTGCCAGCAGTACCCGGAGAGGGGGCAACACCGGGGAGCTGTTTTTT. The rearrangement links TRBV27 to TRBJ2-2; 7 bases agree with TRBD1. V lost 5 bases, J lost 2 bases, and 8 bases stayed unmatched. The germline CDR1 and CDR2 sequences are MNHEY and SMNVEV (reference sequence). There are 16 residues in the CDR3.

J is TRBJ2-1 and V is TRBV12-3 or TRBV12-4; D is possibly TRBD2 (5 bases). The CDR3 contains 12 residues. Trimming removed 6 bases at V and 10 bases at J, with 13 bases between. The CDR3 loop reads CASSTGRGEQFF. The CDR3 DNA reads TGTGCCAGCAGCACCGGACGAGGGGAGCAGTTCTTC.

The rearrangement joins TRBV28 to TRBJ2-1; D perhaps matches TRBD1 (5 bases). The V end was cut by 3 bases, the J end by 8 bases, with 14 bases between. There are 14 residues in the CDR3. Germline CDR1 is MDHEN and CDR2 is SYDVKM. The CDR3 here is CASSLTSRADEQFF. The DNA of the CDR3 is TGTGCCAGCAGTTTGACTTCCAGGGCAGATGAGCAGTTCTTC.